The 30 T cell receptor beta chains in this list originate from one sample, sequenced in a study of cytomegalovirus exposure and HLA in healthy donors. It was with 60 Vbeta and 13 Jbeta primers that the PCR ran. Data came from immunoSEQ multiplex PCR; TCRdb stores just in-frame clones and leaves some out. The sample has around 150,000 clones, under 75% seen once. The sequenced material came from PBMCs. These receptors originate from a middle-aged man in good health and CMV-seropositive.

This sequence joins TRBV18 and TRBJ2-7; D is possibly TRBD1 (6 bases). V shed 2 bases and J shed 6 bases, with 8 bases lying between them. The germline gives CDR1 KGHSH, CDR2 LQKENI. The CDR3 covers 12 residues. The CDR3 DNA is TGTGCCAGCTCACCAGGCAGGGGCGAGCAGTACTTC. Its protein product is CASSPGRGEQYF.

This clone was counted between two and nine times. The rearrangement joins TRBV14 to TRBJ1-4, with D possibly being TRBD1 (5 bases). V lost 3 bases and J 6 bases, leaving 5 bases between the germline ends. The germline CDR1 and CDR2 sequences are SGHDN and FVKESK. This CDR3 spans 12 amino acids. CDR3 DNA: TGTGCCAGCAGCCACAGGGATGAAAAACTGTTTTTT. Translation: CASSHRDEKLFF.

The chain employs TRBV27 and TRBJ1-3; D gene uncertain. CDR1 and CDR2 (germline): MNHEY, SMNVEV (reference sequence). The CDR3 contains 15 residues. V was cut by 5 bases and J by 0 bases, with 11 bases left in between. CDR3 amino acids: CASSRDPGSGNTIYF. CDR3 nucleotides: TGTGCCAGCAGTAGAGACCCAGGCTCTGGAAACACCATATATTTT.

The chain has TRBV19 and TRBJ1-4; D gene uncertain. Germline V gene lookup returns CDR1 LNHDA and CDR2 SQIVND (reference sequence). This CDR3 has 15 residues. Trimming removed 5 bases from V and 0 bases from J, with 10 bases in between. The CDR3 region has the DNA TGTGCCAGTAGTCCCGAGCCTGCAACTAATGAAAAACTGTTTTTT. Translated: CASSPEPATNEKLFF.

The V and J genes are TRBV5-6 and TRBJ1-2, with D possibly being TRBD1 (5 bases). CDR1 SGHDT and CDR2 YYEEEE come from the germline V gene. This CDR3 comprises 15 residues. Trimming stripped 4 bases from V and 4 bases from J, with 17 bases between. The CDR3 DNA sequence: TGTGCCAGCAGCCTGGGGACTCCGGCGGGCTATGGCTACACCTTC. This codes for CASSLGTPAGYGYTF.

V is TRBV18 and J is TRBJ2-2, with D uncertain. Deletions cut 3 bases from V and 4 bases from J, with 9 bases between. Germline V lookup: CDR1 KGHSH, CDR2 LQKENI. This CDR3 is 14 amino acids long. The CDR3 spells CASSPSTGTGELFF. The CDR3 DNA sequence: TGTGCCAGCTCACCCTCGACTGGCACCGGGGAGCTGTTTTTT.

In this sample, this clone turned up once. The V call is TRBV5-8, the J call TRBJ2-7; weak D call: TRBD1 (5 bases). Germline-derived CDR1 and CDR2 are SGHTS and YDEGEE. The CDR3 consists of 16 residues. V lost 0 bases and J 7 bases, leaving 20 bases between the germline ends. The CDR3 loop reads CASSLGAGPQSGEQYF. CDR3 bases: TGTGCCAGCAGCTTGGGGGCAGGTCCCCAATCAGGGGAGCAGTACTTC.

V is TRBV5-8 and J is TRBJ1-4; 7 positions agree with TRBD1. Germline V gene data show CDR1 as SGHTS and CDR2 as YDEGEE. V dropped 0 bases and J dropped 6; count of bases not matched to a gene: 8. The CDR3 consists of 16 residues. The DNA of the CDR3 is TGTGCCAGCAGCTTGGGACAGGGTACTACGTATGAAAAACTGTTTTTT. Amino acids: CASSLGQGTTYEKLFF. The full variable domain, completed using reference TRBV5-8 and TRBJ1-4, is EAGVTQSPTHLIKTRGQQATLRCSPISGHTSVYWYQQALGLGLQFLLWYDEGEERNRGNFPPRFSGRQFPNYSSELNVNALELEDSALYLCASSLGQGTTYEKLFFGSGTQLSVL.

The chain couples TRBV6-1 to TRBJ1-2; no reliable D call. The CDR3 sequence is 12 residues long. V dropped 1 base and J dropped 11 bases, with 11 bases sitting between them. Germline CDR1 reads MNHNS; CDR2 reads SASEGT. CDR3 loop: CASSEDRLRYTF. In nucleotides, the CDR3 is TGTGCCAGCAGTGAAGACCGACTGAGGTACACCTTC.

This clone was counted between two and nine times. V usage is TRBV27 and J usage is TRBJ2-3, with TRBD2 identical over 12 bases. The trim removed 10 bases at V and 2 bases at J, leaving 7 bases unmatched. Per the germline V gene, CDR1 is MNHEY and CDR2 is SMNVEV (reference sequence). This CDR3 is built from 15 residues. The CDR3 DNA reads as TGTGCCACCATGACTAGCGGGGGTTTCACAGATACGCAGTATTTT. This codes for CATMTSGGFTDTQYF.

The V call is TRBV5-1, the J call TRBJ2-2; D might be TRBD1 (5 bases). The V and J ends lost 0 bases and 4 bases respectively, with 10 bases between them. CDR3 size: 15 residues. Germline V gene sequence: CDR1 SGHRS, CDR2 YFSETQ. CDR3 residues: CASSLVAGRTGELFF. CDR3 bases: TGCGCCAGCAGCTTGGTCGCAGGGCGCACCGGGGAGCTGTTTTTT.

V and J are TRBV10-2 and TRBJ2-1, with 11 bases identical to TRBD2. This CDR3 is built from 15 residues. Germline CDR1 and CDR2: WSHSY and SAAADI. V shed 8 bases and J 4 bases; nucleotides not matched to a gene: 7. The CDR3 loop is CASDRLAGTYNEQFF. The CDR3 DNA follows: TGCGCCAGCGACCGACTAGCGGGGACTTACAATGAGCAGTTCTTC.

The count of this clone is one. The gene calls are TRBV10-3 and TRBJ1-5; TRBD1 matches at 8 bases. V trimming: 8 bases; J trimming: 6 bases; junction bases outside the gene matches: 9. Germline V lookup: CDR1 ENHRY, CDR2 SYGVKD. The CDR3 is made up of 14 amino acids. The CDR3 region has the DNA TGTGCCATCGGGGGGCAGGGGGCTGGTCAGCCCCAGCATTTT. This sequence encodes CAIGGQGAGQPQHF.

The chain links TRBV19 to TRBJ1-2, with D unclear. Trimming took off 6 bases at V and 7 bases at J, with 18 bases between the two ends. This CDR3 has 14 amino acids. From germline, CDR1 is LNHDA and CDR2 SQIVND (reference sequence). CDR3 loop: CASSIADTVGGYTF. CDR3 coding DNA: TGTGCCAGTAGCATCGCAGACACAGTGGGTGGCTACACCTTC.

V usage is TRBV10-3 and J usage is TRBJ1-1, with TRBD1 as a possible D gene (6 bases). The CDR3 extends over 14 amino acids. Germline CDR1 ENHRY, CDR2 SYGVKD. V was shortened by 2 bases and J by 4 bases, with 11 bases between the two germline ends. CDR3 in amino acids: CAISETGSSTEAFF. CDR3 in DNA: TGTGCCATCAGTGAGACAGGGAGCAGCACTGAAGCTTTCTTT.

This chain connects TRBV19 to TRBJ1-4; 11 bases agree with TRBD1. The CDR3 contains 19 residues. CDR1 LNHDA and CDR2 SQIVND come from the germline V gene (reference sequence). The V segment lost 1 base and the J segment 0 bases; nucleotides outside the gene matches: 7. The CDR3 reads CASSIAGTGGVPTNEKLFF. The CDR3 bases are TGTGCCAGTAGTATAGCGGGGACAGGGGGAGTCCCAACTAATGAAAAACTGTTTTTT. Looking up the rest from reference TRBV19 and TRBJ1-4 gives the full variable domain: DGGITQSPKYLFRKEGQNVTLSCEQNLNHDAMYWYRQDPGQGLRLIYYSQIVNDFQKGDIAEGYSVSREKKESFPLTVTSAQKNPTAFYLCASSIAGTGGVPTNEKLFFGSGTQLSVL.

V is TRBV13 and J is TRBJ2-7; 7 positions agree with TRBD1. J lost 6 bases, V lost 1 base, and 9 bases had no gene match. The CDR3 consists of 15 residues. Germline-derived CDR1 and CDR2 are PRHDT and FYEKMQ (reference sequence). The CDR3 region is CASSLAVRGSSEQYF. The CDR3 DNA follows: TGTGCCAGCAGCTTAGCGGTCAGGGGGTCATCCGAGCAGTACTTC.

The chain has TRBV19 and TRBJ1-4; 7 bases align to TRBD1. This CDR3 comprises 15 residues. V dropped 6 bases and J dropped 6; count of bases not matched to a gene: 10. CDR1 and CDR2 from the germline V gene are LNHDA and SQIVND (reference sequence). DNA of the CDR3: TGTGCCAGTAGGGCACCGGGACAGTTAGATGAAAAACTGTTTTTT. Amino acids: CASRAPGQLDEKLFF. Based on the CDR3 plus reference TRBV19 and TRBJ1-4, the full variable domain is DGGITQSPKYLFRKEGQNVTLSCEQNLNHDAMYWYRQDPGQGLRLIYYSQIVNDFQKGDIAEGYSVSREKKESFPLTVTSAQKNPTAFYLCASRAPGQLDEKLFFGSGTQLSVL.

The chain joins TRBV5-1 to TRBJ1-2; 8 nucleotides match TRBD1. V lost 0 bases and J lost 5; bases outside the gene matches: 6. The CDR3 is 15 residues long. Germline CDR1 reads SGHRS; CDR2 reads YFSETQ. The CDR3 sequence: CASSLDPGGWYGYTF. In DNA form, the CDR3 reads TGCGCCAGCAGCTTGGACCCAGGGGGCTGGTATGGCTACACCTTC.

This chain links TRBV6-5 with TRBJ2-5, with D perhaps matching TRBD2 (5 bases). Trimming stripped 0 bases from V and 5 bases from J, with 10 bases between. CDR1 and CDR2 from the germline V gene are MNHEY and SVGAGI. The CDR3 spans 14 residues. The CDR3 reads CASSYSIGVETQYF. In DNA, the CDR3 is TGTGCCAGCAGTTACTCGATCGGGGTGGAGACCCAGTACTTC.

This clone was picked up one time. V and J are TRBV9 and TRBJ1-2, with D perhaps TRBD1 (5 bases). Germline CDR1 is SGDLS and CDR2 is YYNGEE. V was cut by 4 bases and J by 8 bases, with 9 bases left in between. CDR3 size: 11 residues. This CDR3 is CASSSQGGYTF. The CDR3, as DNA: TGTGCCAGCAGCTCTCAGGGAGGCTACACCTTC.

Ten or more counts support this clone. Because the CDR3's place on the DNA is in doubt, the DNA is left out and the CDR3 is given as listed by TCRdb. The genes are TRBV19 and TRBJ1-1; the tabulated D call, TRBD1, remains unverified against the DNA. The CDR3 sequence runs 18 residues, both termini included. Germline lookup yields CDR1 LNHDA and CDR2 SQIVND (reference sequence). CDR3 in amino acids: CASKIRTGEVHLHDEAFF.

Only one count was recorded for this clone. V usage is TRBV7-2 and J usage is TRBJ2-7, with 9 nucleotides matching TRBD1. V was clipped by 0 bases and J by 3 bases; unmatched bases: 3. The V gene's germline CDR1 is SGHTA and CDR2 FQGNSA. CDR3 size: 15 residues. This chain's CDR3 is CASSLAGGQGYEQYF. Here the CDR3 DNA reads TGTGCCAGCAGCTTAGCGGGGGGACAGGGCTACGAGCAGTACTTC.

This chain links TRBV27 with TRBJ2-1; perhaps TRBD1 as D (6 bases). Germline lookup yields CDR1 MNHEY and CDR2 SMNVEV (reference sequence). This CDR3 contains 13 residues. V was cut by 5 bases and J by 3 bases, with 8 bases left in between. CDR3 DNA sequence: TGTGCCAGCAGTAAACAGGGCTACAATGAGCAGTTCTTC. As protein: CASSKQGYNEQFF.

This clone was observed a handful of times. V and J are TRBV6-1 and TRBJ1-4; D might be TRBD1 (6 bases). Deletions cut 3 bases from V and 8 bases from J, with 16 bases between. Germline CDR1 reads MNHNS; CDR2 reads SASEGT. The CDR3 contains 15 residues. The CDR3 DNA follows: TGTGCCAGCAGTGAGGGTCCGGGGGGCTGGGAAAAACTGTTTTTT. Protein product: CASSEGPGGWEKLFF.

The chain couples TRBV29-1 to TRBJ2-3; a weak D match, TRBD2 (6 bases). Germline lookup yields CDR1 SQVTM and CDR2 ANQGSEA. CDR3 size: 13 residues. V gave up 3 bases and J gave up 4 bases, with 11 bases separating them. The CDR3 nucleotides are TGCAGCGTTGATGATTTAGCGGCAGATACGCAGTATTTT. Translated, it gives CSVDDLAADTQYF.

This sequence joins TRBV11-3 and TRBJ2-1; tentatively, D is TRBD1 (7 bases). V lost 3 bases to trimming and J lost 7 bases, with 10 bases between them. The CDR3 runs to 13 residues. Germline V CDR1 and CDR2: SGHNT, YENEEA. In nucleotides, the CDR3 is TGTGCCAGCAGCTTGTCAGGGGGGAATGAGCAGTTCTTC. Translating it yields CASSLSGGNEQFF.

The chain's CDR3 is CASSLGQVTNTEAFF. The CDR3 DNA follows: TGTGCCAGCAGCTTAGGACAGGTAACCAACACTGAAGCTTTCTTT. The chain carries TRBV7-9 and TRBJ1-1; possible D gene TRBD1, 6 bases. The V end lost 1 base, the J end lost 2 bases, and 11 bases lay between the germline ends. CDR3 length equals 15 residues. Germline values: CDR1 SEHNR, CDR2 FQNEAQ (reference sequence). Full variable domain (missing parts from reference TRBV7-9 and TRBJ1-1): DTGVSQNPRHKITKRGQNVTFRCDPISEHNRLYWYRQTLGQGPEFLTYFQNEAQLEKSRLLSDRFSAERPKGSFSTLEIQRTEQGDSAMYLCASSLGQVTNTEAFFGQGTRLTVV.

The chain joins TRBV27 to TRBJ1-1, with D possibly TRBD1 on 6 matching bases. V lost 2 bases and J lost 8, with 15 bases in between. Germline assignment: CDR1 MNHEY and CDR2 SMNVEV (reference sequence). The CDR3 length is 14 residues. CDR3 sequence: CASSLTRSGGEAFF. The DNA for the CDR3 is TGTGCCAGCAGTTTAACCCGGAGCGGGGGCGAAGCTTTCTTT.

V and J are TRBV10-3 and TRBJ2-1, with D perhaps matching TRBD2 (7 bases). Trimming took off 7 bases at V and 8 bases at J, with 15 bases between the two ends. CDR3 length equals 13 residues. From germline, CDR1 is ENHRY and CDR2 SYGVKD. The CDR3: CAITAGAIDEQFF. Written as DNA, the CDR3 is TGTGCCATCACGGCGGGGGCCATCGATGAGCAGTTCTTC.